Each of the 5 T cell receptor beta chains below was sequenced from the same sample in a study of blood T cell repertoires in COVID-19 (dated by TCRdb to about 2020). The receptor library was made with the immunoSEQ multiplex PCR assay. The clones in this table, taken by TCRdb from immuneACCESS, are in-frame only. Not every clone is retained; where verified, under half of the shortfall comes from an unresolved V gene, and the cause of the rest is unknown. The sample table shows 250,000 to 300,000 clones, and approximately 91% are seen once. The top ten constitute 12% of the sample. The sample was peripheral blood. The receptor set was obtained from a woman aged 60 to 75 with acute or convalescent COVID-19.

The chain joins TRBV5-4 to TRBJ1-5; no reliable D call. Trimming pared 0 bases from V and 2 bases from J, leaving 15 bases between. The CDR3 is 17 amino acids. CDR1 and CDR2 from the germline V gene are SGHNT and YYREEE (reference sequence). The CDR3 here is CASSLGEGIEGNQPQHF. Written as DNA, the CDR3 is TGTGCCAGCAGCTTGGGCGAGGGAATAGAAGGCAATCAGCCCCAGCATTTT.

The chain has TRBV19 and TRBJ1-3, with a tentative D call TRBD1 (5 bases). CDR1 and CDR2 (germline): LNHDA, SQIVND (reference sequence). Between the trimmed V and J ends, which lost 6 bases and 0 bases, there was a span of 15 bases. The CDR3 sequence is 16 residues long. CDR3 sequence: CASRQTGRNSGNTIYF. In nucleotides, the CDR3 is TGTGCCAGTAGGCAAACAGGTCGCAACTCTGGAAACACCATATATTTT.

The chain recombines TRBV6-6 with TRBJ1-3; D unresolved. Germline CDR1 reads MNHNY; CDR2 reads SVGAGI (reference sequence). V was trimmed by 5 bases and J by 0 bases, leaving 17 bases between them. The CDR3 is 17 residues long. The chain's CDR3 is CASSPLGGGSSGNTIYF. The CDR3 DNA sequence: TGTGCCAGCAGTCCCCTAGGAGGCGGTAGCTCTGGAAACACCATATATTTT.

CDR3 sequence reads: CASSPMVGNTEAFF. Here the CDR3 DNA reads TGTGCCAGCAGCCCTATGGTTGGGAACACTGAAGCTTTCTTT. This sequence joins TRBV7-2 and TRBJ1-1, with unresolved D. Germline V gene sequence: CDR1 SGHTA, CDR2 FQGNSA. The V and J ends lost 5 bases and 1 base respectively, with 11 bases between them. This CDR3 region has 14 residues.

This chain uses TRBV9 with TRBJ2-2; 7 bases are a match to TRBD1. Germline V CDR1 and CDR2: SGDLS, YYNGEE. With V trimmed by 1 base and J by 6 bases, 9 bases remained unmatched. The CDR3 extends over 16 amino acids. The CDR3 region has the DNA TGTGCCAGCAGCGTAATGGAACAGGGGATTTCCGGGGAGCTGTTTTTT. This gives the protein CASSVMEQGISGELFF.